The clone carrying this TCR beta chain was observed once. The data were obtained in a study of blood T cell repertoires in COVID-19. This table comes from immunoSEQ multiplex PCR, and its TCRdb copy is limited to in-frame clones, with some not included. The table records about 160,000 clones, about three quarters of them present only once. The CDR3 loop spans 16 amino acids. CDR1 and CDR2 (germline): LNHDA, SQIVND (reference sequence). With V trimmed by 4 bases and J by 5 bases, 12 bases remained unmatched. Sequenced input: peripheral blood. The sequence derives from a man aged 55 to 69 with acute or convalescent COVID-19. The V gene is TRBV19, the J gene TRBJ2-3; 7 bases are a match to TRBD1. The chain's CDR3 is CASSTDRLPPQDTQYF. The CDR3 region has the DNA TGTGCCAGTAGTACGGACAGGCTTCCACCTCAAGATACGCAGTATTTT. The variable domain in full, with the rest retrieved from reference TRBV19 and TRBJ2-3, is DGGITQSPKYLFRKEGQNVTLSCEQNLNHDAMYWYRQDPGQGLRLIYYSQIVNDFQKGDIAEGYSVSREKKESFPLTVTSAQKNPTAFYLCASSTDRLPPQDTQYFGPGTRLTVL.